This T cell receptor beta chain is drawn from a study of T cells in Graves' hyperthyroidism and ophthalmopathy. The wider study: Pretreatment peripheral blood was obtained at initial diagnosis.

In its sample, this clonotype was seen many times. Its specificity is unknown. Study findings and constraints: Ophthalmopathy prediction by the model preceded onset by a median approximately 5.9 months. In blood, most of the thyroid clonotypes expanded above 0.001 were also present.

From RNA transcripts, TCR beta CDR3 regions were amplified. HTBI primers were the set used in a first-round RT-PCR of the TCR CDR3. MiXCR, applied by TCRdb to the multiplex PCR reads, yields one record per CDR3 protein. The repertoire holds over 500,000 distinct CDR3 sequences, with around 16% as singletons. Trimming stripped 2 bases from V and 3 bases from J, with 15 bases between. The CDR3 length is 16 residues. Uncontrolled infection, other autoimmune disease, pregnancy or lactation disqualified patients from enrolment. V gene TRBV12-3 or TRBV12-4 combines with J gene TRBJ2-3, with a weak D call TRBD1 (6 bases). The TCR was taken from a woman in her twenties or thirties with Graves' ophthalmopathy. Sequenced material: blood. The CDR3 region is CASSLMQTGYTDTQYF. CDR3 coding DNA: TGTGCCAGCAGTTTAATGCAGACAGGTTATACAGATACGCAGTATTTT.